Reported below is one T cell receptor (beta chain). The sample comes from a study of CD8 T cells in Susac syndrome. The RNA input was roughly 0.45 to 1 ug, and it was reverse transcribed with random hexamers. The amplification used immunoSEQ multiplex PCR on TCR beta CDR3; it spanned 54 Vbeta and 13 Jbeta. In TCRdb, the immunoSEQ multiplex PCR reads were re-called with MiXCR into one record per CDR3 protein. The sample includes approximately 190,000 distinct CDR3 sequences, about 93% seen only once; the top ten take around 0.096%. With 4 bases removed from V and 6 bases from J, the gap between germline ends came to 22 bases. The CDR3 contains 16 residues. Germline V gene lookup returns CDR1 MDHEN and CDR2 SYDVKM.

The source is a human donor in good health. V is TRBV28 and J is TRBJ2-7; D perhaps matches TRBD2 (5 bases). The sequenced material came from CD4+ T cells from PBMCs. CDR3 sequence reads: CASSYALRERALEQYF. CDR3 nucleotide sequence: TGTGCCAGCAGTTATGCCCTCCGGGAAAGAGCACTCGAGCAGTACTTC.